The clone carrying this T cell receptor (beta chain) was seen more than once but under ten times. The sample comes from a study of T cell responses to AZD1222 COVID-19 vaccine. Germline assignment: CDR1 MNHEY and CDR2 SVGAGI. V lost 0 bases and J 0 bases, leaving 12 bases between the germline ends. The CDR3 is 16 residues long. Data came from immunoSEQ multiplex PCR; TCRdb stores just in-frame clones and leaves some out. The data hold 100,000 or so clones, with approximately 90% observed a single time. The genes are TRBV6-5 and TRBJ2-7, with no clear D. This TCR came from an adult in good health. Source: peripheral blood, taken on day 0 of AZD1222 vaccination. CDR3 sequence: CASSYSLSGSSYEQYF. The CDR3 region has the DNA TGTGCCAGCAGTTACTCGTTGTCAGGAAGCTCCTACGAGCAGTACTTC.